The sequence of this T cell receptor (beta chain) was determined in a study of blood T cell repertoires in COVID-19. This CDR3 is built from 18 residues. Losses at the gene ends were 3 bases for V and 5 bases for J; bases not matched to a gene: 18. In germline, CDR1 is SGHDT, CDR2 YYEEEE. The table came from immunoSEQ multiplex PCR; TCRdb's copy has only in-frame clones and leaves some out. This repertoire shows roughly 130,000 clones, around 80% found once; its top ten account for around 16%. V and J are TRBV5-6 and TRBJ2-5; TRBD1 matches 8 bases. Sequences were obtained from peripheral blood. The source of this sequence is a man in his fifties or sixties with active or convalescent COVID-19. The chain's CDR3 is CASSYPPVAGGVLETQYF. In DNA form, the CDR3 reads TGTGCCAGCAGCTACCCCCCGGTTGCAGGGGGCGTCTTGGAGACCCAGTACTTC.